The 15 T cell receptor beta chains reported below all come from one sample, sequenced in a study of beta chain features in type 1 diabetes. Reverse transcription of all isolated RNA meant that expressed TCRB transcripts were sequenced. Only in-frame clones appear in the TCRdb table, and some are missing; sequencing was by immunoSEQ multiplex PCR. The table shows around 30,000 clones, with less than 70% occurring only once. No antigen has been assigned to these receptors. Overall study findings and caveats: Moderately but significantly shorter TCRB CDR3s were found in Type 1 diabetes patients in all four CD4+ subsets.

Input material: Tregs from blood. The source is a young woman with type 1 diabetes.

This clone has a handful of counts. The chain uses TRBV6-1 and TRBJ2-1; 10 nucleotides match TRBD2. V gave up 2 bases and J gave up 7 bases; unmatched junction bases: 5. The V gene's germline CDR1 is MNHNS and CDR2 SASEGT. The CDR3 length is 15 residues. CDR3 protein: CASSELAGGANEQFF. CDR3 in DNA: TGTGCCAGCAGTGAATTAGCGGGAGGTGCAAATGAGCAGTTCTTC.

In the case of this clone: A junction end diverges from the germline sequence, so it may reflect a read error. Additional DNA sequences in this sample encode the identical CDR3. This sequence joins TRBV18 and TRBJ1-1; D unresolved. Germline V gene sequence: CDR1 KGHSH, CDR2 LQKENI. The CDR3 is 13 amino acids. This CDR3 is CASSPEVNTEAFF. As DNA, the CDR3 is TGTGCCAGCTCACCAGAGGTAAACACTGAAGCCTTCTTT. The full variable domain, its missing parts supplied by reference TRBV18 and TRBJ1-1, is NAGVMQNPRHLVRRRGQEARLRCSPMKGHSHVYWYRQLPEEGLKFMVYLQKENIIDESGMPKERFSAEFPKEGPSILRIQQVVRGDSAAYFCASSPEVNTEAFFGQGTRLTVV.

J is TRBJ2-7 and V is TRBV10-3; 8 nucleotides match TRBD1. This CDR3 contains 15 residues. Germline values: CDR1 ENHRY, CDR2 SYGVKD. Losses at the gene ends were 3 bases for V and 3 bases for J; bases not matched to a gene: 7. CDR3 region: CAISDPTGGNYEQYF. For the CDR3, the DNA is TGTGCCATCAGTGACCCCACAGGGGGGAACTACGAGCAGTACTTC.

J is TRBJ2-1 and V is TRBV5-1, with D perhaps TRBD2 (6 bases). Germline V lookup: CDR1 SGHRS, CDR2 YFSETQ. Trimming took 1 base from V and 4 from J, leaving 15 bases between them. This CDR3 comprises 16 residues. CDR3 residues: CASSLNTGTLYNEQFF. CDR3 coding DNA: TGCGCCAGCAGCTTGAACACCGGGACTCTGTACAATGAGCAGTTCTTC.

This chain uses TRBV6-5 with TRBJ2-7, with 11 bases matching TRBD2. V was clipped by 5 bases and J by 7 bases; unmatched bases: 10. The germline V gene encodes CDR1 MNHEY and CDR2 SVGAGI. The CDR3 has 15 amino acids. This CDR3 is CASSKGLAEPLEQYF. The CDR3 coding sequence is TGTGCCAGCAGTAAGGGACTAGCGGAGCCCTTAGAGCAGTACTTC.

The rearrangement joins TRBV7-3 to TRBJ1-6; TRBD1 agrees at 7 bases. CDR1 and CDR2 from the germline V gene are SGHTA and FQGTGA. CDR3 length: 14 amino acids. V lost 6 bases and J lost 7; bases outside the gene matches: 6. The CDR3 here is CASSLGTANSPLHF. CDR3 coding DNA: TGTGCCAGCAGTCTAGGGACAGCCAATTCACCCCTCCACTTT.

The V call is TRBV10-1, the J call TRBJ2-7, with 11 bases identical to TRBD2. V shed 3 bases, J shed 1 base, and the junction held 11 bases outside the gene matches. In germline, CDR1 is WNHNN, CDR2 SYGVQD (reference sequence). CDR3 size: 18 residues. This CDR3 is CASSDKLGTSGHSYEQYF. The CDR3 DNA follows: TGCGCCAGCAGTGACAAGCTCGGGACTAGCGGACATTCCTACGAGCAGTACTTC.

This clone was recorded a few times. The genes are TRBV28 and TRBJ1-4; TRBD1 aligns across 8 bases. Germline lookup yields CDR1 MDHEN and CDR2 SYDVKM. The ends lost 3 bases at V and 6 bases at J; junction bases unmatched: 6. This CDR3 is 15 amino acids long. CDR3 in amino acids: CASSLWGQADEKLFF. The CDR3 bases are TGTGCCAGCAGTTTGTGGGGACAGGCTGATGAAAAACTGTTTTTT.

The chain is built from TRBV30 and TRBJ2-1, with 7 bases lining up with TRBD1. V was pared by 3 bases and J by 8 bases, with 19 bases of the junction left unmatched. The CDR3 is made up of 17 amino acids. Germline CDR1 reads GTSNPN; CDR2 reads SVGIG (reference sequence). In DNA, the CDR3 is TGTGCCTGGAGCGAAAAACTAGGACACAGGGGTATCCATGAGCAGTTCTTC. This codes for CAWSEKLGHRGIHEQFF.

The chain combines TRBV5-1 with TRBJ1-4; the D is unclear. Germline V CDR1 and CDR2: SGHRS, YFSETQ. The CDR3 spans 13 residues. V dropped 5 bases and J dropped 4 bases, with 9 bases sitting between them. For the CDR3, the DNA is TGCGCCAGCAGTTCAAGAGTTAATGAAAAACTGTTTTTT. It is translated as CASSSRVNEKLFF.

This clone has a handful of counts. The rearrangement joins TRBV14 to TRBJ2-7; D might be TRBD2 (6 bases). The germline CDR1 and CDR2 sequences are SGHDN and FVKESK. The length of the CDR3 is 13 residues. Trimming pared 6 bases from V and 3 bases from J, leaving 12 bases between. CDR3 DNA: TGTGCCAGCAGTTCGGGGGTATTCTACGAGCAGTACTTC. Translation gives CASSSGVFYEQYF.

This chain connects TRBV6-1 to TRBJ2-7; D possibly corresponds to TRBD1 (5 bases). The CDR3 contains 13 residues. Germline V CDR1 and CDR2: MNHNS, SASEGT. Trimming shortened V by 6 bases and J by 2 bases, and 11 bases separated the two germline ends. Here the CDR3 reads CASRMTEAYEQYF. The CDR3 nucleotides are TGTGCCAGCAGGATGACAGAGGCCTACGAGCAGTACTTC.

The chain carries TRBV29-1 and TRBJ1-1, with D possibly matching TRBD1 (6 bases). Trimming left V 7 bases short and J 1 base short, with 25 bases between. The CDR3 length is 17 residues. In germline, CDR1 is SQVTM, CDR2 ANQGSEA. This CDR3 reads CSANVDPDRGGNTEAFF. In DNA, the CDR3 is TGCAGCGCAAACGTGGATCCGGACAGAGGGGGGAACACTGAAGCTTTCTTT.

This clone was seen only once. The chain recombines TRBV5-1 with TRBJ2-1, with 8 nucleotides matching TRBD2. Losses at the gene ends were 6 bases for V and 6 bases for J; bases not matched to a gene: 5. CDR3 length: 13 residues. CDR1 SGHRS and CDR2 YFSETQ come from the germline V gene. The chain's CDR3 is CASKGGRTNEQFF. CDR3 DNA: TGCGCCAGCAAAGGCGGGAGGACCAATGAGCAGTTCTTC.

The chain has TRBV11-3 and TRBJ2-5; 7 bases match TRBD1. Germline lookup yields CDR1 SGHNT and CDR2 YENEEA. The junction had 5 bases not matched to a gene; V was cut back by 5 bases and J by 5 bases. This CDR3 has 13 residues. CDR3 sequence: CASSVTGSETQYF. CDR3 bases: TGTGCCAGCAGCGTGACAGGGTCGGAGACCCAGTACTTC.